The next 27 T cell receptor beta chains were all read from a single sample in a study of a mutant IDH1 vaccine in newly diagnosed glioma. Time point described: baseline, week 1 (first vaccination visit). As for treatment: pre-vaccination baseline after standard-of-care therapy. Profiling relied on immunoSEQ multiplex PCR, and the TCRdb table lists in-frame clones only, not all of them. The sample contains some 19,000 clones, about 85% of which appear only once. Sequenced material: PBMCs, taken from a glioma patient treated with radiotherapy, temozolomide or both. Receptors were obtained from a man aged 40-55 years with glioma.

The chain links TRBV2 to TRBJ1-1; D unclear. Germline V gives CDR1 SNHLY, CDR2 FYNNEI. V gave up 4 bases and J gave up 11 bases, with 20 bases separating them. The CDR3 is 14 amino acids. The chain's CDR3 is CASSAPPHGRGAFF. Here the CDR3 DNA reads TGTGCCAGCAGTGCCCCACCGCACGGTCGAGGGGCTTTCTTT.

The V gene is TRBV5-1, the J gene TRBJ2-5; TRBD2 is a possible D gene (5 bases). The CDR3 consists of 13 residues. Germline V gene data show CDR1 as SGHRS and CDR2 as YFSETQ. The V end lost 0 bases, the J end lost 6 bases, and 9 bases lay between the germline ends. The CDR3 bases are TGCGCCAGCAGCTTGGATCCCGGGAAGACCCAGTACTTC. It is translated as CASSLDPGKTQYF.

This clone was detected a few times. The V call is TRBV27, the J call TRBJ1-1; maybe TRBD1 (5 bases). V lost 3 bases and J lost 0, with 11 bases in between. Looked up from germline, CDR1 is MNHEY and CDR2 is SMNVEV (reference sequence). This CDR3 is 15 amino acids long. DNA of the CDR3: TGTGCCAGCAGTTTGGGGGGGACGCTGAACACTGAAGCTTTCTTT. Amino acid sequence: CASSLGGTLNTEAFF.

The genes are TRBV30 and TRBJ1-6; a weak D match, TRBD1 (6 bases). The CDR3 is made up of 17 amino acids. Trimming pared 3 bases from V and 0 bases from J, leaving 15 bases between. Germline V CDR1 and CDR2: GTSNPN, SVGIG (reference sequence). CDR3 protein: CAWSPLTGPSYNSPLHF. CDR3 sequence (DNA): TGTGCCTGGAGCCCTCTGACAGGACCCTCCTATAATTCACCCCTCCACTTT.

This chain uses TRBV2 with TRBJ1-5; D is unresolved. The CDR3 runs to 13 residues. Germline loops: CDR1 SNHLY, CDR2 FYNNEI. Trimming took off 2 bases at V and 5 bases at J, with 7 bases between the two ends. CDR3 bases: TGTGCCAGCAGTGAACGCTTGGATCAGCCCCAGCATTTT. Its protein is CASSERLDQPQHF.

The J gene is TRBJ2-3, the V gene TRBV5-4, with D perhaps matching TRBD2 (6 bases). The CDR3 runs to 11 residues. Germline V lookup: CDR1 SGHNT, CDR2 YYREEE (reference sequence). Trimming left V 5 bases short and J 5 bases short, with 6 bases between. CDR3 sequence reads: CASRGGDTQYF. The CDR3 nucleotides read TGTGCCAGCAGGGGGGGAGATACGCAGTATTTT.

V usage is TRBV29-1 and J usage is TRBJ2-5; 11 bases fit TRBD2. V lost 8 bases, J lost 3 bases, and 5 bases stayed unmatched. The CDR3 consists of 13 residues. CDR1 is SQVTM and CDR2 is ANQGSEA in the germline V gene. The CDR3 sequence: CSIQTSGEETQYF. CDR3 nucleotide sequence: TGCAGCATCCAGACTAGCGGGGAAGAGACCCAGTACTTC.

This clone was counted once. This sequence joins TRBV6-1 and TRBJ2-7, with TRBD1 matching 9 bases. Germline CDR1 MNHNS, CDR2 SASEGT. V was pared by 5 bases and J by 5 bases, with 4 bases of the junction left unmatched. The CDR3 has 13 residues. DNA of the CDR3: TGTGCCAGCAGTTTGACAGGGGGAAACGAGCAGTACGTC. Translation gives CASSLTGGNEQYV.

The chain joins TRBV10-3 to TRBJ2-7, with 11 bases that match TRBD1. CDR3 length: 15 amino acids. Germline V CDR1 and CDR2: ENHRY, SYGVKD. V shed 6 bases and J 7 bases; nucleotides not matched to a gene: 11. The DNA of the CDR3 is TGTGCCATCAGCGGAGGAGGACAGGGGGCGGAGGAGCAGTACTTC. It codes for CAISGGGQGAEEQYF.

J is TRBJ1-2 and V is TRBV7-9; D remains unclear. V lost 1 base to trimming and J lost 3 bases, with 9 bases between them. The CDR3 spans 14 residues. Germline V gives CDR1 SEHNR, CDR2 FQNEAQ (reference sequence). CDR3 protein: CASSLGWADYGYTF. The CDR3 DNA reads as TGTGCCAGCAGCTTAGGTTGGGCTGACTATGGCTACACCTTC. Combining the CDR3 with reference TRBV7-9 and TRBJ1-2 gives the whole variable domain DTGVSQNPRHKITKRGQNVTFRCDPISEHNRLYWYRQTLGQGPEFLTYFQNEAQLEKSRLLSDRFSAERPKGSFSTLEIQRTEQGDSAMYLCASSLGWADYGYTFGSGTRLTVV.

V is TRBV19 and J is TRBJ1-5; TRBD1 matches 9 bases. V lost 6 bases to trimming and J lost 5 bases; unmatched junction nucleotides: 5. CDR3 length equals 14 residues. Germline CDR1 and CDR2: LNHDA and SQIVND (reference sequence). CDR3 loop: CASRPGQGYQPQHF. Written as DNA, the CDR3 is TGTGCCAGTAGGCCGGGACAGGGTTATCAGCCCCAGCATTTT.

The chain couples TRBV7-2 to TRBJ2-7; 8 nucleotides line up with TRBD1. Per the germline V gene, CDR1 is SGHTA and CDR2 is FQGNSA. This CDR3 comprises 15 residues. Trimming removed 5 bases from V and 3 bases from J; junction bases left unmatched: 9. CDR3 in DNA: TGTGCCAGCAGCGTGGAGGCAGGGGGCTTCTACGAGCAGTACTTC. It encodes CASSVEAGGFYEQYF.

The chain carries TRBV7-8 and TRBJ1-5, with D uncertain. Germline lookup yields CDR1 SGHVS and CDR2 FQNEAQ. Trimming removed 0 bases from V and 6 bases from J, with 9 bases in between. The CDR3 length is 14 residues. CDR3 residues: CASSLAGFGQPQHF. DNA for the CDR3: TGTGCCAGCAGCTTAGCGGGTTTCGGTCAGCCCCAGCATTTT.

The CDR3 region has the DNA TGTGCCAGCAGTGGGGACGTGGGCGAGCAGTACTTC. As protein: CASSGDVGEQYF. This sequence joins TRBV2 and TRBJ2-7, with D perhaps being TRBD1 or TRBD2 (5 bases each). Trimming took 4 bases from V and 6 from J, leaving 10 bases between them. CDR1 is SNHLY, CDR2 FYNNEI, per germline. The CDR3 contains 12 residues.

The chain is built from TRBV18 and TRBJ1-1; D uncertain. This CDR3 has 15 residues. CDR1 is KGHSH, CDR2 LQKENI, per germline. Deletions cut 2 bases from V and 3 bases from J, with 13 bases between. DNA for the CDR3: TGTGCCAGCTCACCAAGTACGGGGTTCGACACTGAAGCTTTCTTT. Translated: CASSPSTGFDTEAFF.

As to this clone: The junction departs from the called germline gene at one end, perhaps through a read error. The chain's CDR3 is CASRRPGQGAFSF. For the CDR3, the DNA is TGTGCCAGCAGGAGGCCGGGACAGGGGGCGTTTTCCTTC. The J gene is TRBJ1-2, the V gene TRBV2; 12 bases match TRBD1. CDR3 length: 13 amino acids. Germline V gene data show CDR1 as SNHLY and CDR2 as FYNNEI.

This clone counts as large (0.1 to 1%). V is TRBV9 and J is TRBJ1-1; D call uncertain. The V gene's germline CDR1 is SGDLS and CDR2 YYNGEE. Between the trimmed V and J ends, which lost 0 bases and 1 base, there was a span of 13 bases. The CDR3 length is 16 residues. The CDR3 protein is CASSVGWAGSNTEAFF. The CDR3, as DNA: TGTGCCAGCAGCGTAGGTTGGGCAGGATCGAACACTGAAGCTTTCTTT.

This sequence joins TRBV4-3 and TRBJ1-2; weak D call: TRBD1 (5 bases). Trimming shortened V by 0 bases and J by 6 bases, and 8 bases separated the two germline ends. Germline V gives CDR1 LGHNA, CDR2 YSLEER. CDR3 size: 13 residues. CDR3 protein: CASSQEPGNGYTF. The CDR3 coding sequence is TGCGCCAGCAGCCAAGAGCCAGGGAATGGCTACACCTTC.

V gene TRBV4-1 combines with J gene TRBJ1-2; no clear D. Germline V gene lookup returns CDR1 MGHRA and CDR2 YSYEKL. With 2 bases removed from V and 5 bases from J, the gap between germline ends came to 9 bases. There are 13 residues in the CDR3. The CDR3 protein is CASSQFGAYGYTF. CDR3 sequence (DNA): TGCGCCAGCAGCCAATTTGGAGCTTATGGCTACACCTTC.

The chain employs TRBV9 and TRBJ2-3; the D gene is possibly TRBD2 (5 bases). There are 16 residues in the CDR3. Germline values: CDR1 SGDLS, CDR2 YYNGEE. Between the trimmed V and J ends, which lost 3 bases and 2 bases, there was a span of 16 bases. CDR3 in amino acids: CASSDDPTTITDTQYF. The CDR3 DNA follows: TGTGCCAGCAGCGACGATCCGACTACAATCACAGATACGCAGTATTTT.

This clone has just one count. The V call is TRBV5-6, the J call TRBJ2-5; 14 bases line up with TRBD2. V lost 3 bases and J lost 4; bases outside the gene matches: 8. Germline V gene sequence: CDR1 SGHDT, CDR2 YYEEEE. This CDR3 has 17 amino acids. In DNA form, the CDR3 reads TGTGCCAGCAGCTCGGTGGGGACTAGCGGGAGTGTAGAGACCCAGTACTTC. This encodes CASSSVGTSGSVETQYF.

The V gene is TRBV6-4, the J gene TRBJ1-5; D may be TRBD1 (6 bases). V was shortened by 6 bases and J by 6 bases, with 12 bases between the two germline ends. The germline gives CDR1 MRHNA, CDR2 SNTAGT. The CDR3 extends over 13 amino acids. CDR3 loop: CASSINRAQPQHF. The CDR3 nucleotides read TGTGCCAGCAGCATAAACAGGGCTCAGCCCCAGCATTTT.

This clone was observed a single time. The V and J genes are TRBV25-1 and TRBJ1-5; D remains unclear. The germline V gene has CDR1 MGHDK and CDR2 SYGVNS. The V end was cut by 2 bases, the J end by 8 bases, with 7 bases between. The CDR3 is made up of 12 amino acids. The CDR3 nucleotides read TGTGCCAGCAGTGAAGAGAACAAGCCCCAGCATTTT. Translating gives CASSEENKPQHF.

The CDR3 sequence: CASSQALTGVNTGELFF. The DNA of the CDR3 is TGCGCCAGCAGCCAAGCTCTGACAGGGGTGAACACCGGGGAGCTGTTTTTT. The chain couples TRBV4-1 to TRBJ2-2, with 8 bases that match TRBD1. The CDR3 spans 17 residues. Germline CDR1 is MGHRA and CDR2 is YSYEKL. The ends lost 1 base at V and 1 base at J; junction bases unmatched: 5.

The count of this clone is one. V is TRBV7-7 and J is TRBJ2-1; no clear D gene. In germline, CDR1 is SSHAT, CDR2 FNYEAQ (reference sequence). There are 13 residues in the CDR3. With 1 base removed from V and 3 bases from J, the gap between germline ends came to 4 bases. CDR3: CASSLDSYNEQFF. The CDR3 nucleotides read TGTGCCAGCAGCTTAGACAGCTACAATGAGCAGTTCTTC.

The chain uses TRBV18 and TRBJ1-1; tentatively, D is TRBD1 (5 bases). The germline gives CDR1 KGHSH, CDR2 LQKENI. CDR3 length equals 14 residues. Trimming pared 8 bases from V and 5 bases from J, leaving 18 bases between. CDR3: CASHGGGMRTEAFF. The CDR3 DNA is TGTGCCAGCCACGGCGGGGGAATGAGAACTGAAGCTTTCTTT.

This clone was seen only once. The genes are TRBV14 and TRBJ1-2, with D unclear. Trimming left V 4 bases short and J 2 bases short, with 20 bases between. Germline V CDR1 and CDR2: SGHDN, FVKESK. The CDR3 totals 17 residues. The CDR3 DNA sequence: TGTGCCAGCAGCCCCAACGTAGGAGCAGCCAGCAACTATGGCTACACCTTC. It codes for CASSPNVGAASNYGYTF.